This T cell receptor beta chain appears in the sequencing data of a study of molecular identifiers for immune sequencing clone quantification. In regard to this clonotype: Its antigen is currently unknown. Sequence at one end of the junction differs from germline and may be a read error.

This CDR3 has 14 residues. Germline V gene data show CDR1 as SGHDT and CDR2 as YYEEEE. It was with previously described methods and listed TCR primers that bulk TCR libraries were made. TCRdb re-derived calls from the PCR reads in MiXCR, one entry per CDR3 protein. The top ten hold about 0.78% of the sample, which has under 800,000 distinct CDR3 sequences, about 25% seen once. A CD8+CD4-CCR7+CD45RA+ phenotype served as the sorting definition for naive CD8 T cells. Study findings and constraints: Whereas clones above 20 RNA copies held under 1% of naive-cell molecules, they held over 97% of effector molecules. Jurkat TCR RNA spiked in from one cell could reportedly be detected among about 1.1 million naive cells.

The chain uses TRBV5-6 and TRBJ2-7; possibly TRBD2 for D (5 bases). Sequencing was performed on naive CD8+ T cells from blood, with Jurkat cell RNA spiked in. Subset meaning: FACS-sorted CD8+CD4-CCR7+CD45RA+ naive T cells. The clonotype comes from a human donor in good health. Some libraries in this study had Jurkat cell RNA spiked in. The CDR3 DNA reads as TGTGCCAGCAGCCCGGGCGTCGGGATTTTCGAGCACTACTTC. Protein sequence: CASSPGVGIFEHYF. The whole variable domain, filled in from reference TRBV5-6 and TRBJ2-7, reads DAGVTQSPTHLIKTRGQQVTLRCSPKSGHDTVSWYQQALGQGPQFIFQYYEEEERQRGNFPDRFSGHQFPNYSSELNVNALLLGDSALYLCASSPGVGIFEHYFGPGTRLTVT.